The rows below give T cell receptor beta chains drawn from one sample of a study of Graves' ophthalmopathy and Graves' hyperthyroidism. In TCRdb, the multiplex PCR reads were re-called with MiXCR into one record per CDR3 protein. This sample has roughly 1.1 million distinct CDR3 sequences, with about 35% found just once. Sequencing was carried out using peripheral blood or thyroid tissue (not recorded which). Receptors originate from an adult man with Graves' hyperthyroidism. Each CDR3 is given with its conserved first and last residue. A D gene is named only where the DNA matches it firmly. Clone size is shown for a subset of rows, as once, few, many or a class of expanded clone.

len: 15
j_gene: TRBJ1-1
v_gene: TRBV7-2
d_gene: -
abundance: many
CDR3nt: TGTGCCAGCAGCTTAGCGACGGGGCGAGGAACTGAAGCTTTCTTT
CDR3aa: CASSLATGRGTEAFF

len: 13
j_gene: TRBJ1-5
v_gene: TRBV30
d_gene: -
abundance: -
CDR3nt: TGTGCCTGGAGTGTATCCTTAGATCAGCCCCAGCATTTT
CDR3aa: CAWSVSLDQPQHF

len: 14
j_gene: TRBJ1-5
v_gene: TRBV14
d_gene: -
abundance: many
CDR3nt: TGTGCCAGCAGCCAAGAAGATAGGCATGCGGCCCAGCATTTT
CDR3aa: CASSQEDRHAAQHF

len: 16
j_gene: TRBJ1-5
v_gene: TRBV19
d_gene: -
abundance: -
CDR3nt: TGTGCCAGTAGTATTACAGGGACCCCACTCAATCAGCCCCAGCATTTT
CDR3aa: CASSITGTPLNQPQHF

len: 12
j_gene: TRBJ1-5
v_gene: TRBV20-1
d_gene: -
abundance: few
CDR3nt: TGCAGTGCAGACGGGAGCAATCAGCCCCAGCATTTT
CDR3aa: CSADGSNQPQHF

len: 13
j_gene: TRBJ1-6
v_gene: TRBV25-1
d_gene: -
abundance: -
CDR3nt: TGTGCCAGCCAAAAGACGAGGAATTCACCCCTCCACTTT
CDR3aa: CASQKTRNSPLHF

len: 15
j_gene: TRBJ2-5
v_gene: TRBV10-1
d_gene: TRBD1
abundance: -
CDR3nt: TGCGCCAGCAGTGATTATAGCGGGACAGGGGAGCCCCAGTACTTC
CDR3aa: CASSDYSGTGEPQYF

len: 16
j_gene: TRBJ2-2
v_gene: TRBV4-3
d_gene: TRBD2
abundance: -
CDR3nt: TGCGCCAGCAGAGGCTCTAGCGGGAGGGACACCGGGGAGCTGTTTTTT
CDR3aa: CASRGSSGRDTGELFF

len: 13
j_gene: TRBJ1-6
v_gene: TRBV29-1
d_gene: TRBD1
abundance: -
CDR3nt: TGCAGCGGGGTAGGACAGGGGAATTCACCCCTCCACTTT
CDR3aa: CSGVGQGNSPLHF

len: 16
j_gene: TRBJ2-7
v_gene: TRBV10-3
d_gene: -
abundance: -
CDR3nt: TGTGCCAGCAGGGGGACTCATGGGCAGGATGGTGACGAGCAGTACTTC
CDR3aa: CASRGTHGQDGDEQYF

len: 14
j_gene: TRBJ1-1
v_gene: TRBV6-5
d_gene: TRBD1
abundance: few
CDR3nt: TGTGCCACCCTCGGATGGACAGGGGCCACTGAAGCTTTCTTT
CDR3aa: CATLGWTGATEAFF

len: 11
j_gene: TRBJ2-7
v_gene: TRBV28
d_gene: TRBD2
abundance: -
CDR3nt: TGTGCCAGCAGTTTCCGGGAGGGCCTGTACTTC
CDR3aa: CASSFREGLYF

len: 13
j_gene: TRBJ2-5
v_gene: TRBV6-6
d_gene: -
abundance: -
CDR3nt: TGTGCCGGCCGTCCGGGAGTAGGAGAGACCCAGTACTTC
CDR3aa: CAGRPGVGETQYF

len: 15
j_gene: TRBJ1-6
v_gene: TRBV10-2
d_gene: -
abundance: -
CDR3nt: TGCGCCAGCAGTGAGCGACTCCCAGGGGATTCACCCCTCCACTTT
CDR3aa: CASSERLPGDSPLHF

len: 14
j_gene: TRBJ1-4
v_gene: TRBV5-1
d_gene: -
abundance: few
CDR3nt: TGCGCCAGCAGCCAGGGGTCCTACGATGAAAAACTGTTTTTT
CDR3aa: CASSQGSYDEKLFF

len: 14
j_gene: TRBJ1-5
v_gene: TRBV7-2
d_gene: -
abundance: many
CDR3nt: TGTGCCAGCACCCTACCTTCGGGCAATCAGCCCCAGCATTTT
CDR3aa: CASTLPSGNQPQHF

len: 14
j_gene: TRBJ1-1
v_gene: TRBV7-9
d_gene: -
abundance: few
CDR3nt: TGTGCCAGCAGTTTTTCCGGATTAGGCACTGAAGCTTTCTTT
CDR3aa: CASSFSGLGTEAFF

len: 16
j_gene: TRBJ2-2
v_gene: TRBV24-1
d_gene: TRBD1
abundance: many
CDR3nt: TGTGCCACCAGCCCCGCGGGACAGGGAACGACCGGGGAGCTGTTTTTT
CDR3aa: CATSPAGQGTTGELFF

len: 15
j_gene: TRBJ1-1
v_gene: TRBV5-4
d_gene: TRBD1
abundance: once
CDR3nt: TGTGCCAGCAGCTCAACTAAACAGGGGCCGGCTGAAGCTTTCTTT
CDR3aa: CASSSTKQGPAEAFF

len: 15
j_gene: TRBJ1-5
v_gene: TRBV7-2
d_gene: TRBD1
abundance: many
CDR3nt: TGTGCCAGCAGCTTAGAAGGGACAGGGGATCAGCCCCAGCATTTT
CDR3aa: CASSLEGTGDQPQHF

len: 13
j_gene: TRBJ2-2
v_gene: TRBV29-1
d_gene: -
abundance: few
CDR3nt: TGCAGAACCATCAGTACAGGGCCCGGGGAGCTGTTTTTT
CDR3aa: CRTISTGPGELFF

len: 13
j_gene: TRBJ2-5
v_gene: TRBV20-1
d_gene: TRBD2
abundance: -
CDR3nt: TGCAGTGCTAGGACTAGCGGGGGGGAGACCCAGTACTTC
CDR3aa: CSARTSGGETQYF

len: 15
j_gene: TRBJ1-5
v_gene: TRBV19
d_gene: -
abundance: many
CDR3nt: TGTGCCAGTAGTATTGGTACAAACGGGCATCAGCCCCAGCATTTT
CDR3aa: CASSIGTNGHQPQHF

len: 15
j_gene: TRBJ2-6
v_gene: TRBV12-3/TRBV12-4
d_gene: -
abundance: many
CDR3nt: TGTGCCAGCAGATCAGTGATCTCTGGGGCCAACGTCCTGACTTTC
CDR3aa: CASRSVISGANVLTF

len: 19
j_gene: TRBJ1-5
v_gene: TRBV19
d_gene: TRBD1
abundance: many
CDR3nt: TGTGCCAGTAGAAAGAACGGTGGGACAGGGGTTTATTTGGATCAGCCCCAGCATTTT
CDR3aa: CASRKNGGTGVYLDQPQHF

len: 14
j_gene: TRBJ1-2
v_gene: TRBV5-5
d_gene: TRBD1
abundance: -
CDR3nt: TGTGCCAGCAGCTGGGGACAGGGTGTCTATGGCTACACCTTC
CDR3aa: CASSWGQGVYGYTF

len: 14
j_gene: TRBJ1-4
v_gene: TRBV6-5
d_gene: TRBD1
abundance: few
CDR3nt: TGTGCCAGCAGCGCCGGACAGGGCGGTGAAAAACTGTTTTTT
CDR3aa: CASSAGQGGEKLFF

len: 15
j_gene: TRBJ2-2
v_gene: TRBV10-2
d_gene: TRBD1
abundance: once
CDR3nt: TGCGCCAGCAGTTCCCCGGGACAGGGGACCGGGGAGCTGTTTTTT
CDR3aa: CASSSPGQGTGELFF

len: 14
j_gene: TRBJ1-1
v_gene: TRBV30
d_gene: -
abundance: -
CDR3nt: TGTGCCTGCATAATGGAGGGCAGCAGCACTGAAGCTTTCTTT
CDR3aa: CACIMEGSSTEAFF

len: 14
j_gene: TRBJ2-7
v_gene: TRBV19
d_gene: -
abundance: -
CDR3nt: TGTGCCAGTAGTATAGGACCGGCGGGGACCGAGCAGTACTTC
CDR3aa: CASSIGPAGTEQYF

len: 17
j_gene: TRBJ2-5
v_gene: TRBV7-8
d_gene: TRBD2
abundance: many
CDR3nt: TGTGCCAGCAGCTTGAGTCGACTAGCGGGATTCCAAGAGACCCAGTACTTC
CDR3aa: CASSLSRLAGFQETQYF

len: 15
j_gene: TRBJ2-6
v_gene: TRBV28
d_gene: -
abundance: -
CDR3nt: TGTGCCAGCCATGGGGGAAACTCTGGGGCCAACGTCCTGACTTTC
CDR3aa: CASHGGNSGANVLTF

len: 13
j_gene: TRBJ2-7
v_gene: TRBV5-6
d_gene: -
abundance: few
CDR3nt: TGTGCCAGCAGCTTGTCAAGGGGAAACGAGCAGTACTTC
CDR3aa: CASSLSRGNEQYF

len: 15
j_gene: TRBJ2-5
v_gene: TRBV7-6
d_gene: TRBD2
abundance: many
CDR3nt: TGTGCCAGCAGCAAGGGACTAGCGGACCAAGAGACCCAGTACTTC
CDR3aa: CASSKGLADQETQYF

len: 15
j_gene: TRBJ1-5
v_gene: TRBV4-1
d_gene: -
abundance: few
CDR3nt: TGCGCCAGCAGCCAACCCGGGGTATGGAATCAGCCCCAGCATTTT
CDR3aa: CASSQPGVWNQPQHF

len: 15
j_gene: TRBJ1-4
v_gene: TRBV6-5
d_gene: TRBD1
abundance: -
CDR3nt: TGTGCCAGCAGTTACACAGGGGACGGGAAGTACAAACTGTTTTTT
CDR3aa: CASSYTGDGKYKLFF

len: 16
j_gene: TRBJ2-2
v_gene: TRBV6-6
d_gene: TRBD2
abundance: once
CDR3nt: TGTGCCAGCAGTTTTGAGAGCGGGGCGAACACCGGGGAGCTGTTTTTT
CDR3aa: CASSFESGANTGELFF

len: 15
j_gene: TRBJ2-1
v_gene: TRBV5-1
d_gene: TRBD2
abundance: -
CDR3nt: TGCGCCAGCAGCACGGGACTAGCGGGGGGACCAGAGCAGTTCTTC
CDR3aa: CASSTGLAGGPEQFF

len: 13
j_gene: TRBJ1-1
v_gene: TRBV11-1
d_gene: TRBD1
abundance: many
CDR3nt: TGTGCCAGTCGGTACAGGGGGGGCGGTGAAGCTTTCTTT
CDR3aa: CASRYRGGGEAFF

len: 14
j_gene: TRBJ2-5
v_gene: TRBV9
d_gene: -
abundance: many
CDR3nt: TGTGCCAGCAGCCCGGGACCAGATAAAGAGACCCAGTACTTC
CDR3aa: CASSPGPDKETQYF

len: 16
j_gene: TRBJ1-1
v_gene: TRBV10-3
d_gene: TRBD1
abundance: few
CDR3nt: TGTGCCATCAGTGATGGGACAGGGGAGGTGGACACTGAAGCTTTCTTT
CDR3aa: CAISDGTGEVDTEAFF

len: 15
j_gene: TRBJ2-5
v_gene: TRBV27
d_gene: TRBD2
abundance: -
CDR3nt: TGTGCCAGCAGGACCGGGACTAGGGATGTGGAGACCCAGTACTTC
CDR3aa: CASRTGTRDVETQYF

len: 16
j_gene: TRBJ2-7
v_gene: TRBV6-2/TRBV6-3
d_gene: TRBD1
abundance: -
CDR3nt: TGTGCCAGCAGGAAGCCGGGACAGGGAGTGAGCTACGAGCAGTACTTC
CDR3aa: CASRKPGQGVSYEQYF

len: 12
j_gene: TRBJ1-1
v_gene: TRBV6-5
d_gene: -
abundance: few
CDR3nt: TGTGCCAGCAGCAAGTCGCAGACTGAAGCTTTCTTT
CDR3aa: CASSKSQTEAFF